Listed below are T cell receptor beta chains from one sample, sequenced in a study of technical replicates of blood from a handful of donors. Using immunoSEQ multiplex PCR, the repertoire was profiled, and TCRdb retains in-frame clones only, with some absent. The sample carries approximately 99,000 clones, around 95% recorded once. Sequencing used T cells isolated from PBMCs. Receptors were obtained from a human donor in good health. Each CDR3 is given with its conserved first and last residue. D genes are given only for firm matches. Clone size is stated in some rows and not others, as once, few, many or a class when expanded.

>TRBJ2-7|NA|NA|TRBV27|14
TGTGCCAGCAGTTCCTACAGCCAGTCCTACGAGCAGTACTTC
CASSSYSQSYEQYF
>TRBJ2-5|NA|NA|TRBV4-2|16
TGTGCCAGCAGCCAAGACCAGGGCCCGTACCAAGAGACCCAGTACTTC
CASSQDQGPYQETQYF
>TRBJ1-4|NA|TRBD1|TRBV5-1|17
TGCGCCGGTTCTTGGACAGGGGGCATCCTACTTCCGAAAAAACTGTTTTTT
CAGSWTGGILLPKKLFF
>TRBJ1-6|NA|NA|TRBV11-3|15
TGTGCCAGCAGCGCCCGGGACGGGGACTATTCACCCCTCCACTTT
CASSARDGDYSPLHF
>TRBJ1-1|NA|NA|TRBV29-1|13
TGCAGCGTTTACGGGGTAGTCGACTTGGTGGCTTTCTTT
CSVYGVVDLVAFF
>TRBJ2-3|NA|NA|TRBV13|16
TGTGCCAGCAGCACGCCGGACTCAACTCCCACAGATACGCAGTATTTT
CASSTPDSTPTDTQYF
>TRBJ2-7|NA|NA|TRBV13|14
TGTGCCAGCAGCCTATGGGGGGGGCGGTACGAGCAGTACTTC
CASSLWGGRYEQYF
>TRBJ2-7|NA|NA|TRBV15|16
TGTGCCACCAGCAGAAAGGGAATCGCGGGTGCCCTCGAGCAGTACTTC
CATSRKGIAGALEQYF
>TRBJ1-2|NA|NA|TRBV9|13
TGTGCCAGCAGCCCGACATCGGACTATGGCTACACCTTC
CASSPTSDYGYTF
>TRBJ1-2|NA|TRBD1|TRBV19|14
TGTGCCAGTAGTATGAGGGGGGACAGTAGCCGCTACACCTTC
CASSMRGDSSRYTF
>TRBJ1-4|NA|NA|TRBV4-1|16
TGCGCCAGCAGCCTCCTCCTGACAGCAACTAATGAAAAACTGTTTTTT
CASSLLLTATNEKLFF
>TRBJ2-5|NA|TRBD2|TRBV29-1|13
TGCAGCGTTTGGGGCGGGGGCCAAGAGACCCAGTACTTC
CSVWGGGQETQYF
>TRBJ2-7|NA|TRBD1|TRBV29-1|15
TGCAGCGTTGAAACGCCCGGGACAGGGGCAGGAGAGCAGTACTTC
CSVETPGTGAGEQYF
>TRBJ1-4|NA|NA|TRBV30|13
TGCTCCCTCCAACAGGACGGTAATGAAAAACTGTTTTTT
CSLQQDGNEKLFF
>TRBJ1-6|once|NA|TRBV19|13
TGTGCCAGTAGTATTACAGCTACCTCACCCCTCCACTTT
CASSITATSPLHF
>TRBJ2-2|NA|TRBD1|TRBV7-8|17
TGTGCCAGCAGCTTAGGGGCCCCGGGACAGGGGGCCGGGGAGCTGTTTTTT
CASSLGAPGQGAGELFF
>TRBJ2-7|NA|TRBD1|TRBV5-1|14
TGCGCCAGCAGCTCGGGACAGGGGGCCTACGAGCAGTACTTC
CASSSGQGAYEQYF
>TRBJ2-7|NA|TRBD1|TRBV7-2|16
TGTGCCAGCAGCTTGAGGACAGGGGGCAGCGGCTACGAGCAGTACTTC
CASSLRTGGSGYEQYF
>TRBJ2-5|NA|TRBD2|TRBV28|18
TGTGCCAGCAGCGGCACCTTGGGACTAGCGGGAGTAGGAGAGACCCAGTACTTC
CASSGTLGLAGVGETQYF
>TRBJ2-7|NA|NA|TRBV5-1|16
TGCGCCAGCAGCTTGGATTGGGCAGCGCTAGGGGACGAGCAGTACTTC
CASSLDWAALGDEQYF
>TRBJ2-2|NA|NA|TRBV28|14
TGTGCCAGCAGCCGACATACGGTCACCGGGGAGCTGTTTTTT
CASSRHTVTGELFF
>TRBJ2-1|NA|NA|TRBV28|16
TGTGCCAGCAGTTTATGGAGTGGGTTGGGGAGCAATGAGCAGTTCTTC
CASSLWSGLGSNEQFF
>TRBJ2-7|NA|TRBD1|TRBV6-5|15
TGTGCCAGCAGTTATTTCGACAGGGGGGGATACGAGCAGTACTTC
CASSYFDRGGYEQYF
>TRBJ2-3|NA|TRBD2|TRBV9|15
TGTGCCAGCAGCCTCGGGGGGTCTAGCACAGATACGCAGTATTTT
CASSLGGSSTDTQYF
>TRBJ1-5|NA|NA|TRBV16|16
TGTGCCAGCAGCCGGACAGTAACTCGGAGCAATCAGCCCCAGCATTTT
CASSRTVTRSNQPQHF
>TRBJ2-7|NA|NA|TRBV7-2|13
TGTGCCAGCAGCTTACTGGGCGGGTACGAGCAGTACTTC
CASSLLGGYEQYF
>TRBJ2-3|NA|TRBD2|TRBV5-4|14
TGTGCCAGCAGCTTAGCGGGAGGGCCCGATACGCAGTATTTT
CASSLAGGPDTQYF
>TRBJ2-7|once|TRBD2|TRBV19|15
TGTGCCAGTAGTATCGCTAGCGGGAGGTTCAACGAGCAGTACTTC
CASSIASGRFNEQYF
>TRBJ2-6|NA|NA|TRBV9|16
TGTGCCAGCAGCGTAAGTACAGGGCTTGGGGCCAACGTCCTGACTTTC
CASSVSTGLGANVLTF
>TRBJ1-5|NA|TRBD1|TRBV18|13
TGTGCCAGCTCACCCGGGACAGGTCAGCCCCAGCATTTT
CASSPGTGQPQHF
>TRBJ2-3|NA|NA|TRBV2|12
TGTGCCAGCAGTTACAGTAGAGATACGCAGTATTTT
CASSYSRDTQYF
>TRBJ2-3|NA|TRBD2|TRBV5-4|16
TGTGCCAGCAGCTTGGGATCGGGGGGGAGCACAGATACGCAGTATTTT
CASSLGSGGSTDTQYF
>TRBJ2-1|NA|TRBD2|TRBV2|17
TGTGCCAGCAGCTCAAGGACTAGCGGGATGAGAGTCAATGAGCAGTTCTTC
CASSSRTSGMRVNEQFF
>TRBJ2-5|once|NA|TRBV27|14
TGTGCCAGCAATCAGGCGATCAACGGAGAGACCCAGTACTTC
CASNQAINGETQYF
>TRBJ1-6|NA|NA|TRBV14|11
TGTGCCAGCAGCCAGAGCGGTTCTCTCCACTTT
CASSQSGSLHF
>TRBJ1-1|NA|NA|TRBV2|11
TGTGCCAGCAGTGAAGTACAGCAAGCTTTCTTT
CASSEVQQAFF
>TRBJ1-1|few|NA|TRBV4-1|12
TGCGCCAGCTCCCTAGGGAACACTGAAGCTTTCTTT
CASSLGNTEAFF
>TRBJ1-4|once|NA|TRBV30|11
TGTGCCTCGAATCAGGGGGAAAAACTGTTTTTT
CASNQGEKLFF
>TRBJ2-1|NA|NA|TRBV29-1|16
TGCAGCGCACCGCAGCCCCGGACCGGGGATTACAATGAGCAGTTCTTC
CSAPQPRTGDYNEQFF
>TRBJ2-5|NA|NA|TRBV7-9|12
TGTGCCAGCAGCTTATCGTCGGAGACCCAGTACTTC
CASSLSSETQYF
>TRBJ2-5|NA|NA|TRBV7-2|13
TGTGCCAGCAGCCTCGTCGCGCAAGAGACCCAGTACTTC
CASSLVAQETQYF